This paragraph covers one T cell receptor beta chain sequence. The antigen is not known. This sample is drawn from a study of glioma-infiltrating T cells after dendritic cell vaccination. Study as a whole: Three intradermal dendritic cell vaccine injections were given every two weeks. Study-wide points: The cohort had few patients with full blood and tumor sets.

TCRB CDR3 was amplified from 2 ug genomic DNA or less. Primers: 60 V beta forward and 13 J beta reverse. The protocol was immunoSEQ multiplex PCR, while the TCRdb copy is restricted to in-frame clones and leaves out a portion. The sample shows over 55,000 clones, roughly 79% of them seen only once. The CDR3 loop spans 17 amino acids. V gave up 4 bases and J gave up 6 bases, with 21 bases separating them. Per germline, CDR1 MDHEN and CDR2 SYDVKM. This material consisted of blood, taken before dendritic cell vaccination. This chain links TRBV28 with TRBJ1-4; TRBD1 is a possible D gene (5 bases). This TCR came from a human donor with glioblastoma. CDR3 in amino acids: CASSSGLGGTQYEKLFF. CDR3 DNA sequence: TGTGCCAGCAGTTCAGGTCTTGGCGGGACTCAGTATGAAAAACTGTTTTTT.